This entry concerns a single TCR beta chain. The antigen remains undetermined. These data come from a study of early T cells in non-severe SARS-CoV-2 infection. Across the whole study: Bulk RNA taken from unsorted whole blood was sequenced, leaving chains unpaired.

The CDR3 is 15 amino acids. J lost 2 bases, V lost 2 bases, and 2 bases had no gene match. CDR1 and CDR2 (germline): MNHNS, SASEGT. Individual cDNA molecules received unique molecular identifiers during library preparation. TCRdb redid the calling of the 5' RACE reads with MiXCR, one entry per CDR3 protein. The table records fewer than 50,000 distinct CDR3 sequences, 5.5% to 8% of them present only once. Points from the study as a whole: The VDJdb matching leaned toward anti-spike CD8 responses and overlooked private and CD4 specificities.

The TCR originated in an adult who was a healthcare worker with PCR-confirmed SARS-CoV-2 infection or an uninfected control (not recorded which). The starting material was whole blood, obtained at baseline. The chain is built from TRBV6-1 and TRBJ1-5; 8 nucleotides match TRBD1. The CDR3 protein is CASSERTGRNQPQHF. As DNA, the CDR3 is TGTGCCAGCAGTGAAAGGACAGGGCGCAATCAGCCCCAGCATTTT.